This T cell receptor (beta chain) appears in the sequencing data of a study of regulatory T cells in long-lasting Graves disease. Trimming cost V 1 base and J 9 bases; bases outside gene matches: 12. Germline lookup yields CDR1 SNHLY and CDR2 FYNNEI. CDR3 length: 16 amino acids. The time point is: persistent/refractory GD, antithyroid drugs over 5 years with positive TRAb. From PBMCs, RNA was extracted and then used to make the TCR library. In each case, Graves' disease was diagnosed per American Thyroid Association guidelines. In this cohort, patients came from an endocrinology department located in Xi'an, China. This clonotype appeared a few times. A clone one base away is much larger, so this may be a read error. TCR beta libraries were built with iRepertoire HTBI primers and Arm-PCR of CDR3 regions. Via MiXCR, TCRdb re-called the multiplex PCR reads, giving one row per CDR3 protein. The sample yields roughly 400,000 distinct CDR3 sequences, 21% seen once.

This sequence was found in a female donor with Graves disease. Sample: peripheral blood mononuclear cells (PBMCs), taken when the disease was refractory, from a patient treated with antithyroid drugs. The rearrangement uses TRBV2 and TRBJ2-7, with 10 nucleotides matching TRBD1. The CDR3: CASSEETGGAVGGQYF. The CDR3 DNA reads as TGTGCCAGCAGTGAAGAGACAGGGGGCGCAGTAGGCGGGCAGTACTTC.